A single T cell receptor (beta chain) is shown here with its context. Its antigen is currently unknown. This sample is drawn from a study of shared clonotypes between healthy human individuals. Whole-study context: Each donor's CD8 memory used one plate, CD8 naive two, each CD4 subset three.

The assay ran at deep level. Several immunoSEQ plates held equal portions of the genomic DNA taken from each subset. Using immunoSEQ multiplex PCR, the repertoire was profiled, and TCRdb retains in-frame clones only, with some absent. The repertoire includes over 1.4 million clones, more than 95% of them detected once, and approximately 1.1% sits in the top ten. The CDR3 totals 13 residues. Germline CDR1 is SGHNT and CDR2 is YENEEA. V lost 4 bases, J lost 6 bases, and 13 bases lay in between. Findings and caveats of the study: As a rule, naive subsets had a larger estimated richness than memory subsets.

The genes are TRBV11-3 and TRBJ2-7; possible D gene TRBD1, 6 bases. The specimen sequenced was naive CD4+ T cells sorted from blood. Stated subset: CD45RA+ positively selected. This sequence originates from a man under 40 in good health. This chain's CDR3 is CASSSGDGGEQYF. The CDR3 DNA reads as TGTGCCAGCAGCTCAGGGGATGGAGGCGAGCAGTACTTC.